This T cell receptor (beta chain) is drawn from a study of siplizumab effects on memory and regulatory T cells. General observations from the study: Most alloreactive clones went unmapped to unstimulated subsets; only a minor fraction mapped. Alloreactive CD4+ clones that could be mapped were on average 68.8% Treg-derived with siplizumab, against 25% to 30% in controls. The drug siplizumab significantly decreased the alloreactive sequences that could be traced to unstimulated CD4+ memory cells. The naive T cell population seemed more diverse than memory cells and seemed a major contributor to the alloresponse.

About this clone itself: Its target is not known.

The CDR3 is 12 amino acids. Germline V gene lookup returns CDR1 SGHTA and CDR2 FQGNSA. Clones were read by immunoSEQ multiplex PCR, and TCRdb kept only the in-frame ones, dropping some. The sample lists 50,000 to 70,000 clones; 96% were seen once. The receptor comes from a human donor in good health. Sequenced material: naive CD8+ T cells sorted from blood. The J gene is TRBJ2-7, the V gene TRBV7-2, with 10 bases lining up with TRBD2. The DNA for the CDR3 is TGTGCGAGCGGGGGGGAATTCTTCGAGCAGTACTTC. This gives the protein CASGGEFFEQYF.